This T cell receptor beta chain is drawn from a study of blood T cell repertoires in COVID-19. Study summary: PBMCs, B-cell-depleted T cells, or T cells provided the cDNA or gDNA that made up the material.

Those enrolled, adults aged roughly 18 to 100 years, came from some 23 US areas. In the authors' methods: Reference gene primer amplification gave nucleated cell count estimates. Sequencing used immunoSEQ multiplex PCR; TCRdb keeps in-frame clones, though not all of them. V, J and clone size are taken as reported in that table, and D and trimming were inferred from the DNA itself. The sample gives approximately 170,000 clones, 84% of which show up once; 8% is in the top ten. CDR1 SGHVS and CDR2 FQNEAQ come from the germline V gene. The V end was cut by 2 bases, the J end by 8 bases, with 10 bases between. The CDR3 has 14 residues.

This chain uses TRBV7-8 with TRBJ1-6; D not resolved. The clonotype comes from a woman aged 50 to 60 who had recovered from COVID-19. Sequencing used PBMCs or T cells enriched from blood (not recorded which). In DNA, the CDR3 is TGTGCCAGCAGCTTAACGGTACCGGATTCACCCCTCCACTTT. Protein product: CASSLTVPDSPLHF.